This is a list of T cell receptor beta chains from one sample in a study of OX40 agonist ivuxolimab in advanced cancers. Method: immunoSEQ multiplex PCR; TCRdb's copy keeps in-frame clones and lacks some. The data contain about 100,000 clones, 89% of them seen just once; the ten biggest clones take up around 0.16%. The material sequenced was CD4+ or CD8+ T cells sorted from blood, taken in a trial of the OX40 agonist ivuxolimab. The receptors were gathered from an adult with an advanced solid tumor such as melanoma, head and neck, liver or kidney cancer. Both conserved end residues are trimmed from each CDR3. The order of the fields is J gene, V gene, D gene, CDR3 protein. D genes are given only for firm matches.

>TRBJ1-1|TRBV9|TRBD1
ASSVGQGDTEAF
>TRBJ2-1|TRBV27|TRBD1
ASSPLTGIYNEQF
>TRBJ2-3|TRBV6-5|TRBD1
ASSYSTTGGTQY
>TRBJ2-5|TRBV19|.
ASSMGAGVETQY
>TRBJ1-2|TRBV25-1|TRBD1
ASSEQPTGAGGYT
>TRBJ1-6|TRBV2|.
ASSDGRTKAWTPLH
>TRBJ1-1|TRBV19|.
ASSIPTGAAGALQAF
>TRBJ2-4|TRBV5-4|.
ASSLKGVKNIQY
>TRBJ1-2|TRBV5-1|.
ASSLDGLTNYGYT
>TRBJ1-4|TRBV6-6|TRBD1
ASSPGQGWEKLF
>TRBJ1-1|TRBV5-1|.
ASSSRAATEAF
>TRBJ2-7|TRBV5-4|.
ASSPGLGPTYEQY
>TRBJ2-5|TRBV28|TRBD1
ASSNRGRQETQY
>TRBJ2-7|TRBV7-9|.
ASSGAGYGEQY
>TRBJ1-2|TRBV7-9|TRBD1
ASSRGPRQGRGYT
>TRBJ1-2|TRBV5-1|.
ASSFDQGGGYT